This T cell receptor (beta chain) was documented in a study of quantifying T cell responses using KT2 cells. Study background: cDNA was made from DNase-treated RNA using alpha and beta constant primers.

The cDNA 3' end received a ligated oligonucleotide with a UMI. First-round PCR used about 4 cycles and beta primers RC1.1 and RC1.2 covering TRBC1 and TRBC2. MiXCR was run by TCRdb on the UMI-ligation and nested PCR reads, yielding one entry per CDR3 protein. Of over 55,000 distinct CDR3 sequences in the sample, 10% to 15% were seen once. The V and J ends lost 5 bases and 6 bases, in that order; junction bases with no gene match: 9. Germline lookup yields CDR1 SEHNR and CDR2 FQNEAQ (reference sequence). The CDR3 is 17 amino acids. The study, taken as a whole, reports: Very high KT2 spike-in numbers caused saturation in KT2 sequence detection. KT2 clone alpha and beta sequence counts scaled linearly with input KT2 cell number.

Fixed numbers of PBMC received varying amounts of KT2 cells. As concerns this clonotype: The antigen remains unidentified.

The chain couples TRBV7-9 to TRBJ2-1, with 14 bases identical to TRBD2. The sequenced material came from PBMCs spiked with cells of the T cell clone KT2. The clonotype originates from a human donor. The CDR3 region has the DNA TGTGCCAGCAGCCGGACTAGCGGGGGGCCGGCCCGCAATGAGCAGTTCTTC. It translates to CASSRTSGGPARNEQFF.